Below, one T cell receptor beta chain is given with its context. Its antigen is currently not known. It has no much larger one-base neighbor in the sample; base qualities were not kept. Using the deep immunoSEQ assay, TCR CDR3 regions were amplified from genomic DNA by multiplex PCR. Extracted genomic DNA from each cell subset was spread evenly across all wells of several immunoSEQ 96-well plates, with each plate serving as a replicate. For unsorted PBMC, each replicate PCR was loaded with approximately 320 ng genomic DNA, equivalent to about 30,000 T cell genomes. Ten immunoSEQ deep assay plates were used to sequence unsorted PBMC genomic DNA. Purified libraries were quantified with a Qubit 3.0 fluorometer, sized on a Bioanalyzer 2100, and re-quantified with the KAPA Library Quantification kit. Every immunoSEQ 96-well plate was sequenced on a dedicated single-read 150-cycle Illumina NextSeq 550 flow cell. The study's processing was this. Because the immunoSEQ output held only junctional sequences and lacked quality scores, the filtering could not match the filtering applied to full-length reads. To assign V/J genes and CDR3, sequences were annotated using PyIR, a Python wrapper for IgBLAST v1.9, with IMGT germline references. Reads were removed for weak V/J assignments (E-value above 1e-6), missing CDR3, stop codons, out-of-frame junctions, or ambiguous translated residues. V3J clonotypes were defined by identical inferred V gene, J gene, and CDR3 amino acid sequence. To compute the percentage overlap between repertoires, the number of shared unique clonotypes was divided by the size of the smaller repertoire. Richness of each repertoire was evaluated using RTK rarefaction, the Chao1 estimator, and Recon v2.1 estimates of unobserved clonotypes. TCRdb carries this immuneACCESS record with in-frame sequences only. Its versions omit some clonotypes, under half of them owing to an unresolved V gene in the studies checked, with the rest unexplained. V and J calls and clone size come straight from that table; D and trimming were deduced from the DNA. The sample data list under 600,000 clones, and 60% to 80% of these were observed just once. The ten largest clonotypes hold around an eighth of the sample.

This sample was included in a study of shared clonotypes between healthy human individuals (dated by TCRdb to 2020 to 2022). About the investigation overall: A couple of women and three men aged 18 to 49 years were included in the cohort. Different laboratories and diverse techniques were used to prepare libraries and sequence TCR repertoires, to increase sequencing depth and limit assay-specific biases. Each donor's leukapheresis produced roughly between roughly 0.85 and 9.5 billion PBMCs. To estimate repertoire size and how much clonotypes are shared between individuals, the study performed deep sequencing of blood TCR repertoires from about 5 healthy adults. Here is what the overall study found, with its caveats: Pairwise subsampling led to the expectation that sequencing depth would affect the degree of clonotype sharing among donors. The small number of donors limited the genetic and exposure-history diversity represented. Sampling was restricted to blood, and TCR repertoires in tissue are likely to differ from TCR repertoires in blood.

Trimming costs V 7 bases and J 4 bases, and their ends lie 17 bases apart. CDR1 and CDR2, looked up from the germline V gene, are SQVTM and ANQGSEA. The CDR3 starts with the cysteine, ends with the phenylalanine, and has 14 residues. Of the read, only the CDR3 DNA is kept; its 42 bases are in frame from base 1. Healthy HIV-negative adults with no recently reported acute infections or vaccinations were included as donors. Every donor was a Caucasian adult living in Nashville, Tennessee, USA. For unsorted samples, tens of millions of PBMCs were counted, and genomic DNA was extracted using the QIAamp DNA Blood Mini kit. Blood was collected by leukapheresis, and PBMCs were isolated by Ficoll-Histopaque density gradient centrifugation and then cryopreserved in liquid nitrogen vapor phase.

The specimen was PBMCs. The rearranged chain carries TRBV29-1 and TRBJ2-1; TRBD1 is a possible D gene, resting on 6 matching bases. The TCR originated in a woman between 40 and 50 years old in good health. Some clones in this sample may be carry-over from other donors' samples. The CDR3 here reads CSASQGIGYNEQFF. The sequenced DNA: TGCAGCGCCTCACAGGGAATAGGATACAATGAGCAGTTCTTC.